A selection of T cell receptor beta chains follows, all from one sample in a study of T-cell reconstitution after alpha-beta-depleted transplantation in children. From the PCR reads, TCRdb called clonotypes with MiXCR, one entry per CDR3 protein. The sample carries about 410,000 distinct CDR3 sequences, around 21% recorded once. The source material was PBMCs from the stem cell graft donor, sampled from the stem cell graft. These receptors all come from a human donor who donated a stem cell graft to a child with acute myeloid leukemia. CDR3s include the opening cysteine and the closing phenylalanine or tryptophan. The order of the fields is D gene, J gene, clone size, V gene, CDR3 protein, CDR3 DNA. A D gene is named only where the DNA matches it firmly. The size of a clone is reported for some rows only, either as once, few or many, or as a class for expanded clones.

.,TRBJ1-1,few,TRBV12-3/TRBV12-4,CASSPSMNTEAFF,TGTGCCAGCAGCCCCTCGATGAACACTGAAGCTTTCTTT
TRBD2,TRBJ2-7,.,TRBV15,CATSKLAGGSYEQYF,TGTGCCACCAGCAAACTAGCGGGAGGGTCCTACGAGCAGTACTTC
.,TRBJ2-2,many,TRBV12-3/TRBV12-4,CASKAGELFF,TGTGCCAGCAAGGCCGGGGAGCTGTTTTTT
.,TRBJ2-5,.,TRBV12-3/TRBV12-4,CASSLGSPGAQYF,TGTGCCAGCAGTCTGGGGAGCCCAGGGGCCCAGTACTTC
TRBD2,TRBJ2-4,many,TRBV29-1,CSVEFPTGRAPNIQYF,TGCAGCGTTGAGTTCCCAACCGGGAGGGCCCCAAACATTCAGTACTTC
.,TRBJ2-1,.,TRBV5-4,CASSPEQGRFYEQFF,TGTGCCAGCAGCCCGGAGCAGGGGCGTTTCTATGAGCAGTTCTTC
TRBD2,TRBJ2-5,.,TRBV7-2,CASSLALLRGRGETQYF,TGTGCCAGCAGCTTAGCGCTCCTTCGGGGGAGGGGAGAGACCCAGTACTTC
.,TRBJ1-1,few,TRBV20-1,CSASPGQMNTEAFF,TGCAGTGCTAGCCCGGGCCAAATGAACACTGAAGCTTTCTTT
TRBD2,TRBJ2-1,.,TRBV29-1,CSVGLAGVGNEQFF,TGCAGCGTTGGACTAGCGGGAGTGGGCAATGAGCAGTTCTTC
.,TRBJ1-5,.,TRBV20-1,CSASSISNQPQHF,TGCAGTGCTAGTAGCATCAGCAATCAGCCCCAGCATTTT
TRBD1,TRBJ2-6,many,TRBV20-1,CSARDSGGDRISGANVLTF,TGCAGTGCTAGAGATAGTGGTGGGGACAGGATCTCTGGGGCCAACGTCCTGACTTTC
.,TRBJ2-5,few,TRBV2,CASSGTRRAQYF,TGTGCCAGCAGTGGTACTCGACGGGCCCAGTACTTC
.,TRBJ1-4,.,TRBV28,CASIRTGEKLFF,TGTGCCAGCATTAGGACGGGTGAAAAACTGTTTTTT
.,TRBJ2-7,few,TRBV5-1,CASSSGDLGEQYF,TGCGCCAGCAGCTCAGGGGATTTGGGCGAGCAGTACTTC
.,TRBJ1-5,few,TRBV7-9,CASSSGGQPQHF,TGTGCCAGCAGCTCGGGAGGACAGCCCCAGCATTTT
.,TRBJ2-2,few,TRBV27,CASSPRGQDGELFF,TGTGCCAGCAGTCCTCGAGGGCAGGACGGGGAGCTGTTTTTT
.,TRBJ2-1,.,TRBV15,CATSREDLAYEQFF,TGTGCCACCAGCAGAGAGGATCTAGCATATGAGCAGTTCTTC
.,TRBJ1-2,few,TRBV29-1,CSVVKPPANYGYTF,TGCAGCGTTGTGAAGCCGCCAGCTAACTATGGCTACACCTTC
TRBD2,TRBJ2-1,few,TRBV15,CATSRDETWGGRVNEQFF,TGTGCCACCAGCAGAGATGAAACTTGGGGCGGGAGGGTCAATGAGCAGTTCTTC
.,TRBJ2-6,.,TRBV6-1,CASRTNEDSGANVLTF,TGTGCCAGCAGAACTAACGAGGACTCGGGGGCCAACGTCCTGACTTTC
.,TRBJ2-1,many,TRBV27,CASSELGERYNEQFF,TGTGCCAGCAGCGAGCTAGGGGAGCGGTACAATGAGCAGTTCTTC
TRBD1,TRBJ2-6,few,TRBV27,CASSRGQVGSGANVLTF,TGTGCCAGCAGTAGGGGACAGGTGGGCTCTGGGGCCAACGTCCTGACTTTC
.,TRBJ2-7,.,TRBV11-2,CASSPIWRGYEQYF,TGTGCCAGCAGCCCCATTTGGCGGGGCTACGAGCAGTACTTC
TRBD2,TRBJ2-7,.,TRBV20-1,CSARSSGSRSYF,TGCAGTGCTAGATCCAGCGGGAGCCGCTCGTACTTC
.,TRBJ2-7,few,TRBV4-3,CASSQEVFSSYEQYF,TGCGCCAGCAGCCAAGAGGTCTTTAGCTCCTACGAGCAGTACTTC
TRBD2,TRBJ2-1,.,TRBV13,CASSLVAGGLDNEQFF,TGTGCCAGCAGCTTAGTCGCGGGAGGCTTGGACAATGAGCAGTTCTTC
TRBD2,TRBJ2-1,.,TRBV15,CATSRDLILAGAEYNEQFF,TGTGCCACCAGCAGAGATTTAATCCTAGCGGGAGCGGAGTACAATGAGCAGTTCTTC
.,TRBJ2-7,many,TRBV29-1,CSVEDEATYEQYF,TGCAGCGTTGAAGATGAGGCAACCTACGAGCAGTACTTC
.,TRBJ1-1,few,TRBV6-1,CASRDGTEAFF,TGTGCCAGCAGGGACGGCACTGAAGCTTTCTTT
.,TRBJ2-3,few,TRBV7-3,CASSFKGTDTQYF,TGTGCCAGCAGCTTTAAAGGCACAGATACGCAGTATTTT
TRBD1,TRBJ2-5,few,TRBV28,CASSLLGGGRETQYF,TGTGCCAGCAGTTTATTAGGGGGCGGAAGAGAGACCCAGTACTTC
.,TRBJ2-3,.,TRBV5-1,CASSQGTPGTDTQYF,TGCGCCAGCAGCCAAGGGACACCCGGCACAGATACGCAGTATTTT
.,TRBJ2-1,.,TRBV12-3/TRBV12-4,CASSPRQLGNSNEQFF,TGTGCCAGCAGTCCACGTCAACTAGGTAATAGTAATGAGCAGTTCTTC
.,TRBJ2-1,.,TRBV20-1,CSAWGTTGQFEQFF,TGCAGTGCGTGGGGGACAACAGGGCAGTTCGAGCAGTTCTTC
.,TRBJ2-5,.,TRBV29-1,CSVEISRGGETQYF,TGCAGCGTTGAAATAAGTAGGGGTGGGGAGACCCAGTACTTC
TRBD2,TRBJ2-5,many,TRBV7-2,CASSSPSGSKETQYF,TGTGCCAGCAGCTCTCCTAGCGGGAGTAAAGAGACCCAGTACTTC
.,TRBJ1-3,.,TRBV29-1,CSVEVPASGNTIYF,TGCAGCGTTGAAGTCCCAGCCTCTGGAAACACCATATATTTT
.,TRBJ2-3,.,TRBV4-1,CASSGSALGADTQYF,TGCGCCAGCAGCGGATCGGCCCTGGGAGCAGATACGCAGTATTTT
.,TRBJ2-7,many,TRBV12-3/TRBV12-4,CASGGSGQYF,TGTGCCAGCGGGGGGAGCGGGCAGTACTTC
.,TRBJ2-7,few,TRBV5-1,CASSLVVRAGHEQYF,TGCGCCAGCAGCTTGGTCGTCAGGGCCGGGCACGAGCAGTACTTC
.,TRBJ2-7,many,TRBV12-3/TRBV12-4,CASSLDRVIGEQYF,TGTGCCAGCAGTTTAGACAGGGTGATAGGCGAGCAGTACTTC